This TCR beta chain is drawn from a study of T-cell memory formation after mild COVID-19. Findings and limits, study-wide: Nothing showed for sure that second-wave clones peaking on day 37 were SARS-CoV-2 specific. Clones shrinking between day 15 and 85 showed a balanced CD4/CD8 split, and those that grew later tilted toward CD4+. Most CD4+ clones that shrank were in CM and EM, while CD8+ ones turned up in EMRA.

This CDR3 has 16 amino acids. The V segment lost 0 bases and the J segment 5 bases; nucleotides outside the gene matches: 9. Germline CDR1 is KGHSH and CDR2 is LQKENI. The table lists this clonotype with a few counts. The target antigen is unknown. TCR alpha and TCR beta cDNA libraries carrying sample barcodes and UMIs were produced by 5'RACE using constant-segment primers. TCRdb fed the 5' RACE reads into MiXCR, producing one record per CDR3 protein. The sample lists 250,000 to 350,000 distinct CDR3 sequences; more than 15% were seen once. Material: PBMCs or a T cell subset sorted from them (not recorded which). This receptor was obtained from a young man who had mild COVID-19 (a few samples of this study predate the infection). Cell type and time point are not known. This chain connects TRBV18 to TRBJ2-5; 7 bases match TRBD1. CDR3 sequence reads: CASSPPYGTAWETQYF. CDR3 sequence (DNA): TGTGCCAGCTCACCACCTTACGGGACAGCATGGGAGACCCAGTACTTC.